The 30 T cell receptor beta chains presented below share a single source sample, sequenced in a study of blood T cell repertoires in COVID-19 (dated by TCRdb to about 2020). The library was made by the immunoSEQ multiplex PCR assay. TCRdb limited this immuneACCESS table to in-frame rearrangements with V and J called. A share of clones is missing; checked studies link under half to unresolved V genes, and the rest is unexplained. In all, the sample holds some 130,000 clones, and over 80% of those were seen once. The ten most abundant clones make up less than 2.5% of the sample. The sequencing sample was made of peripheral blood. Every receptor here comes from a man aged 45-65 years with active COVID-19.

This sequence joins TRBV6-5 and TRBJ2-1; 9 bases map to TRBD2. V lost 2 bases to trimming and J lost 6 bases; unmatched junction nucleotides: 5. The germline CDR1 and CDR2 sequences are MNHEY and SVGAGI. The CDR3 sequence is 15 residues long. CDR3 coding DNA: TGTGCCAGCAGTTACCTTGCGGGGGGGGGCAATGAGCAGTTCTTC. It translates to CASSYLAGGGNEQFF.

This CDR3 reads CASSVQVYGYTF. In DNA form, the CDR3 reads TGTGCCAGCAGCGTACAGGTCTATGGCTACACCTTC. V and J are TRBV11-2 and TRBJ1-2; tentatively, D is TRBD1 (5 bases). Germline-derived CDR1 and CDR2 are SGHAT and FQNNGV. This CDR3 contains 12 residues. Trimming cost V 5 bases and J 4 bases, with 8 bases left between them. The full variable domain, in which reference TRBV11-2 and TRBJ1-2 provide the parts outside the CDR3, is EAGVAQSPRYKIIEKRQSVAFWCNPISGHATLYWYQQILGQGPKLLIQFQNNGVVDDSQLPKDRFSAERLKGVDSTLKIQPAKLEDSAVYLCASSVQVYGYTFGSGTRLTVV.

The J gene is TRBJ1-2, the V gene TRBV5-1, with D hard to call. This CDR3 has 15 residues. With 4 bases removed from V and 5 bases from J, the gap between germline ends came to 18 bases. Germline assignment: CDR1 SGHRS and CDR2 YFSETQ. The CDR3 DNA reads TGCGCCAGCAGCCCCCCGGAGGCGGGTCGGTATGGCTACACCTTC. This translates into CASSPPEAGRYGYTF.

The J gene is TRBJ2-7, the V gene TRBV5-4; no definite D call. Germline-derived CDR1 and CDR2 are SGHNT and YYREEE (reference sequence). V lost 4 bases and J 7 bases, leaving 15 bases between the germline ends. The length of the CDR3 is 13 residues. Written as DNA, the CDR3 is TGTGCCAGCAGCGGGCGATTAAATCGAGAGCAGTACTTC. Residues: CASSGRLNREQYF.

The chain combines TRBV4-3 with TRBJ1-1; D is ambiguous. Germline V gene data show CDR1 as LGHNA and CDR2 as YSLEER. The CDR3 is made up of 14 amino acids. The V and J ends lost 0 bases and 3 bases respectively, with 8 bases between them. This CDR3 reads CASSQDNQYTEAFF. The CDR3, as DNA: TGCGCCAGCAGCCAAGATAACCAGTACACTGAAGCTTTCTTT.

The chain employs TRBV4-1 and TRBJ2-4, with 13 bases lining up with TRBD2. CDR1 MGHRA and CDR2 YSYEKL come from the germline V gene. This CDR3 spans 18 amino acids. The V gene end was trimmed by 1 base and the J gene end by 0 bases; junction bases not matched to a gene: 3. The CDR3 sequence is CASSQGLAGGIAKNIQYF. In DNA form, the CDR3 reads TGCGCCAGCAGCCAAGGACTAGCGGGGGGAATAGCCAAAAACATTCAGTACTTC.

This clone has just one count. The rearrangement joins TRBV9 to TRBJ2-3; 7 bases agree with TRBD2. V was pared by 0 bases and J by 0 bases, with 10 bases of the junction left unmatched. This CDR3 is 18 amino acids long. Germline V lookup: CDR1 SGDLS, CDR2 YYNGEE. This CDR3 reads CASSVVAAGPASTDTQYF. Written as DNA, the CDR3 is TGTGCCAGCAGCGTAGTGGCAGCGGGGCCTGCTAGCACAGATACGCAGTATTTT.

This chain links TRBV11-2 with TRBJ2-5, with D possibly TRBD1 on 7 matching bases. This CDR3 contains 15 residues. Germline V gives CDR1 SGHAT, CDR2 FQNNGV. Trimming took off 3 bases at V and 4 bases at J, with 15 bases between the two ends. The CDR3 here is CASSFASGGRETQYF. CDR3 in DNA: TGTGCCAGCAGCTTTGCCTCAGGGGGGCGAGAGACCCAGTACTTC.

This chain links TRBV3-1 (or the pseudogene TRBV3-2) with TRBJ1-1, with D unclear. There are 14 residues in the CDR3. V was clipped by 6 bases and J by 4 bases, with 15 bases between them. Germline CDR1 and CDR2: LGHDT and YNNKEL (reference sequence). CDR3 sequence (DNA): TGTGCCAGCAGTGAGGCGACTTTCACCACTGAAGCTTTCTTT. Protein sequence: CASSEATFTTEAFF.

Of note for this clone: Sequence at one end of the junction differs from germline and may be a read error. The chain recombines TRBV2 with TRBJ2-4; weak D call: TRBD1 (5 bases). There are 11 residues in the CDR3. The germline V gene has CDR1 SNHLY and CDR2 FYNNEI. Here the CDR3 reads CASSAAGSMDF. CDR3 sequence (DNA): TGTGCCAGCAGTGCCGCAGGGTCAATGGACTTC. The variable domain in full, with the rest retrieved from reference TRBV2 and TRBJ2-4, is EPEVTQTPSHQVTQMGQEVILRCVPISNHLYFYWYRQILGQKVEFLVSFYNNEISEKSEIFDDQFSVERPDGSNFTLKIRSTKLEDSAMYFCASSAAGSMDFGAGTRLSVL.

CDR3 in DNA: TGTGCCAGCAGCTTACAGGGAGGAAACACCATATATTTT. Translating it yields CASSLQGGNTIYF. The rearrangement uses TRBV5-4 and TRBJ1-3; D perhaps matches TRBD1 (6 bases). V lost 2 bases, J lost 4 bases, and 7 bases lay in between. This CDR3 has 13 amino acids. CDR1 SGHNT and CDR2 YYREEE come from the germline V gene (reference sequence).

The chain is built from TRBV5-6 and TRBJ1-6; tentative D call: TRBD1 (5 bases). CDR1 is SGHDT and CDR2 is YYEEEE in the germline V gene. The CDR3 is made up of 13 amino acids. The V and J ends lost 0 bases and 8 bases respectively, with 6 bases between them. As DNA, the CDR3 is TGTGCCAGCAGCTTGGGGGGGGATTCACCCCTCCACTTT. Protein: CASSLGGDSPLHF.

CDR3 nucleotides: TGTGCCACTTCGACTAGCGGGGGGCCTCGGGGCACCGGGGAGCTGTTTTTT. This sequence encodes CATSTSGGPRGTGELFF. This rearrangement joins TRBV5-4 to TRBJ2-2; 13 nucleotides match TRBD2. The CDR3 totals 17 residues. CDR1 is SGHNT and CDR2 is YYREEE in the germline V gene (reference sequence). V lost 9 bases, J lost 4 bases, and 12 bases stayed unmatched. Variable domain in full (rest from reference TRBV5-4 and TRBJ2-2): ETGVTQSPTHLIKTRGQQVTLRCSSQSGHNTVSWYQQALGQGPQFIFQYYREEENGRGNFPPRFSGLQFPNYSSELNVNALELDDSALYLCATSTSGGPRGTGELFFGEGSRLTVL.

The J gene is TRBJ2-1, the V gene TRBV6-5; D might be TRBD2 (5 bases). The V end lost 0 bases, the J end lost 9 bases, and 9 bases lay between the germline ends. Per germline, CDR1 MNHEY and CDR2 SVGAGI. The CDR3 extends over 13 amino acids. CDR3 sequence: CASSYSSGSEQFF. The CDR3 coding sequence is TGTGCCAGCAGTTACTCGAGCGGCTCTGAGCAGTTCTTC.

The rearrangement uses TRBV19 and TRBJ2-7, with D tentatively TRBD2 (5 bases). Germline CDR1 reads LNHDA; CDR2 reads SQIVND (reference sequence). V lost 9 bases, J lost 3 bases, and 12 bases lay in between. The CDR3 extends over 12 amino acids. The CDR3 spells CASMSGNYEQYF. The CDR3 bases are TGTGCCAGCATGTCCGGGAACTACGAGCAGTACTTC.

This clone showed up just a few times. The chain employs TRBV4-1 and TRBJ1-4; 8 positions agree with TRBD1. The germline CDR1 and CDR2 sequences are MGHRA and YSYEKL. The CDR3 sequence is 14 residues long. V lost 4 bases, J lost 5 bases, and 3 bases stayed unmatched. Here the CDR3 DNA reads TGCGCCAGCAGCCTATCAGGGGGCAATGAAAAACTGTTTTTT. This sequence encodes CASSLSGGNEKLFF.

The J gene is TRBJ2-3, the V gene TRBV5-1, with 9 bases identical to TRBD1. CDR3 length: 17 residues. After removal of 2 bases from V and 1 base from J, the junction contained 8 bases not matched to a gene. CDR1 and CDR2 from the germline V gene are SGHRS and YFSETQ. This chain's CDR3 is CASSLGTGRVGTDTQYF. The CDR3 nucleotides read TGCGCCAGCAGCTTAGGGACAGGGAGGGTTGGCACAGATACGCAGTATTTT.

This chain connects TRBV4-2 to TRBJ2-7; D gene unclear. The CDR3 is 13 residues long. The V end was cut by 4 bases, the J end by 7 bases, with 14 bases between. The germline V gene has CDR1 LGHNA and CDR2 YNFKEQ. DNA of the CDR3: TGTGCCAGCAGCCCACCTGGCCCCCTGGAGCAGTACTTC. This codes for CASSPPGPLEQYF.

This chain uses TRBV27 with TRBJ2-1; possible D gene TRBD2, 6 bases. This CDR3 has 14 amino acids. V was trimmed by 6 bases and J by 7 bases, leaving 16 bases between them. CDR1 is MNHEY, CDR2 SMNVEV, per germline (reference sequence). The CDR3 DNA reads TGTGCCAGCAGAGGGGACTCCCGGGAGAATGAGCAGTTCTTC. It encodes CASRGDSRENEQFF.

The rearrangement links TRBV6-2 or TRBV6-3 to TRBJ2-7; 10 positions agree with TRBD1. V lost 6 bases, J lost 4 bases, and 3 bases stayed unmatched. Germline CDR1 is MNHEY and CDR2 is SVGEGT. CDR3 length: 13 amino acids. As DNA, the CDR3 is TGTGCCAGCAGCGGGACAGGGGAATACGAGCAGTACTTC. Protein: CASSGTGEYEQYF.

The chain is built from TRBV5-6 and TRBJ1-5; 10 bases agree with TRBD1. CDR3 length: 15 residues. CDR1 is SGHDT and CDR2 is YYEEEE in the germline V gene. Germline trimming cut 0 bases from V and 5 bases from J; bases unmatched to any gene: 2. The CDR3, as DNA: TGTGCCAGCAGCTTGGGTGGGACAGGGGATCAGCCCCAGCATTTT. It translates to CASSLGGTGDQPQHF.

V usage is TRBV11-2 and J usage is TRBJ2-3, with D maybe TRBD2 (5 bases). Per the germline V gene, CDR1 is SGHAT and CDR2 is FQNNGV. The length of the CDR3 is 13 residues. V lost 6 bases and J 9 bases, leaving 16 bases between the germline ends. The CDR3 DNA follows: TGTGCCAGCAGTCCAGGAGGACTGATGACGCAGTATTTT. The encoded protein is CASSPGGLMTQYF.

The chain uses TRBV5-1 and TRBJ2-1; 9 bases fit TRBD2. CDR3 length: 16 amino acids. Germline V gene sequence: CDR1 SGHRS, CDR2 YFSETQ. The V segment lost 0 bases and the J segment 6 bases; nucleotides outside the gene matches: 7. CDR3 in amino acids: CASSLAGSGGFNEQFF. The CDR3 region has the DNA TGCGCCAGCAGCTTGGCGGGTAGCGGGGGATTCAATGAGCAGTTCTTC.

This chain's CDR3 is CASSSLTGLDTDTQYF. DNA for the CDR3: TGCGCCAGCAGCTCCTTAACGGGACTAGATACAGATACGCAGTATTTT. The chain is built from TRBV5-1 and TRBJ2-3, with 8 nucleotides matching TRBD2. CDR3 length: 16 residues. With V trimmed by 3 bases and J by 3 bases, 9 bases remained unmatched. In germline, CDR1 is SGHRS, CDR2 YFSETQ.

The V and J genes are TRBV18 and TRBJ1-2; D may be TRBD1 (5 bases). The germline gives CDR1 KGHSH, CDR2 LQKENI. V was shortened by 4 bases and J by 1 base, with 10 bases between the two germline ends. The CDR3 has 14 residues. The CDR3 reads CASSQTEINYGYTF. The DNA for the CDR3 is TGTGCCAGCTCACAGACAGAAATTAACTATGGCTACACCTTC.

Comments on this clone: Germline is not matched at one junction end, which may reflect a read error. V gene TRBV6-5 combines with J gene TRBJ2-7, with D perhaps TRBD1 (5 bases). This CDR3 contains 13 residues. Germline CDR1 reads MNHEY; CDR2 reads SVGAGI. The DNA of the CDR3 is TGTGCCAGCAGGTCAGGGTCACCTTACGGGCAGTACTTC. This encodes CASRSGSPYGQYF.

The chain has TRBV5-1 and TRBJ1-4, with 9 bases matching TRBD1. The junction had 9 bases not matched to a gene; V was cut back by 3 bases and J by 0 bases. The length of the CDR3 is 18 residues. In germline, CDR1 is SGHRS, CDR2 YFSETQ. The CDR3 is CASSWGQGFNPTNEKLFF. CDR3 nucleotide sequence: TGCGCCAGCAGCTGGGGACAGGGATTTAATCCAACTAATGAAAAACTGTTTTTT. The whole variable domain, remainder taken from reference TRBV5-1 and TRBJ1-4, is KAGVTQTPRYLIKTRGQQVTLSCSPISGHRSVSWYQQTPGQGLQFLFEYFSETQRNKGNFPGRFSGRQFSNSRSEMNVSTLELGDSALYLCASSWGQGFNPTNEKLFFGSGTQLSVL.

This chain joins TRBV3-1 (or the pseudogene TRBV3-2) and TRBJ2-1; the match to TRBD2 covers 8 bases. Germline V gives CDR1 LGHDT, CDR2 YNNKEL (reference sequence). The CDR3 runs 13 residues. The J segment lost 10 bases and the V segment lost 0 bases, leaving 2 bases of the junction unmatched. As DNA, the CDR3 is TGTGCCAGCAGCCAAGAGTCTAGCGGGGAGCAGTTCTTC. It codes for CASSQESSGEQFF.

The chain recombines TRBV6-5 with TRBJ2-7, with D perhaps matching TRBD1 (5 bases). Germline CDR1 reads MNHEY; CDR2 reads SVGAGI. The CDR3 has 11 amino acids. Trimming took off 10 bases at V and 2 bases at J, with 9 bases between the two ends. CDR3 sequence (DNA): TGTGCCACCAAGACAGCCTACGAGCAGTACTTC. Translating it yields CATKTAYEQYF.

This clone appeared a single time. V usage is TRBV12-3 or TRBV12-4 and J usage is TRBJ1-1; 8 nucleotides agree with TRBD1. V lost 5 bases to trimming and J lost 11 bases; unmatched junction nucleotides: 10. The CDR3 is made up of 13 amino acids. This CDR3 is CASSPVAGGRAFF. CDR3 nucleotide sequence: TGTGCCAGCAGTCCGGTGGCAGGGGGCCGGGCTTTCTTT.